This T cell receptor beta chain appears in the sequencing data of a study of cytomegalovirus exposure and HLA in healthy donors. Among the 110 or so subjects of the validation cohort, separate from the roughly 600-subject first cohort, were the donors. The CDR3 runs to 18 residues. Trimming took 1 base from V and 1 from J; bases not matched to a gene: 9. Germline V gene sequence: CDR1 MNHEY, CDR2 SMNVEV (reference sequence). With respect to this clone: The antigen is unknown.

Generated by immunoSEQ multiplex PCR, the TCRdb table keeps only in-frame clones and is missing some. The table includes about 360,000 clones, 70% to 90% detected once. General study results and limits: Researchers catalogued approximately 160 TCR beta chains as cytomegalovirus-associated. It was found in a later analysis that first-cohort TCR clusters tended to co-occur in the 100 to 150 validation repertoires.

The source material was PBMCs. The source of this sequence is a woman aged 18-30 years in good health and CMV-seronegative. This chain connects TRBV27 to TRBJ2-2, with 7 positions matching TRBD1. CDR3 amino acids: CASSLFIPWTGNTGELFF. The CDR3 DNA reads TGTGCCAGCAGTTTATTCATCCCCTGGACAGGGAACACCGGGGAGCTGTTTTTT.